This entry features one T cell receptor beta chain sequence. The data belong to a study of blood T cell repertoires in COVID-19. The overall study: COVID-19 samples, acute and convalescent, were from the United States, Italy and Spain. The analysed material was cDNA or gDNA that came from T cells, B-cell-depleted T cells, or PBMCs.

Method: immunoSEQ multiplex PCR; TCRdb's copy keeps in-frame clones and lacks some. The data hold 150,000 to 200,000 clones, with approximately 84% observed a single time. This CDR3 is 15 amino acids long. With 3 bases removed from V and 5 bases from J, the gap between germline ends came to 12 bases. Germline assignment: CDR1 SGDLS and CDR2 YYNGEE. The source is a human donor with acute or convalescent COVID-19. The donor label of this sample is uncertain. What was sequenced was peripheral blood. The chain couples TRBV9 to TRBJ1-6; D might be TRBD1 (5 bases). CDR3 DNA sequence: TGTGCCAGCAGCGCCCTCCCGGGGGATAATTCACCCCTCCACTTT. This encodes CASSALPGDNSPLHF.